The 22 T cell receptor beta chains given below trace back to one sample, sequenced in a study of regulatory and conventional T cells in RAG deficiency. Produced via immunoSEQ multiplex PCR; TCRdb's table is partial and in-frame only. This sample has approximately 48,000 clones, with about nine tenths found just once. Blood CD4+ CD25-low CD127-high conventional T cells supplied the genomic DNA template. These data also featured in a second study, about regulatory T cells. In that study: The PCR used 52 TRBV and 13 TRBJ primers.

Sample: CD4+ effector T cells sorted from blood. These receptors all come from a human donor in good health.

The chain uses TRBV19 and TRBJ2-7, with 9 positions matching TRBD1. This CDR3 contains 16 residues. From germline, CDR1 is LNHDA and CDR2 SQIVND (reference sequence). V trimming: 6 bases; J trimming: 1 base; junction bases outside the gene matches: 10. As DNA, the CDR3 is TGTGCCAGTAGGGGTCAGCCGGGACAGGGATCCTACGAGCAGTACTTC. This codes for CASRGQPGQGSYEQYF.

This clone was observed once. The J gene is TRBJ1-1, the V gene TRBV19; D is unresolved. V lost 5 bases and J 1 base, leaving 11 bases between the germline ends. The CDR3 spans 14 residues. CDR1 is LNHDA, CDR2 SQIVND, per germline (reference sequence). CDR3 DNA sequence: TGTGCCAGTAGTTTTTCATCCCGGAACACTGAAGCTTTCTTT. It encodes CASSFSSRNTEAFF.

The CDR3 region is CASCRDSSYNEQFF. CDR3 nucleotides: TGCGCCAGCTGCCGGGACAGCTCCTACAATGAGCAGTTCTTC. The V call is TRBV5-1, the J call TRBJ2-1, with 7 bases that match TRBD1. The CDR3 sequence is 14 residues long. Unmatched junction bases numbered 4, after V lost 7 bases and J lost 0 bases. Germline CDR1 and CDR2: SGHRS and YFSETQ.

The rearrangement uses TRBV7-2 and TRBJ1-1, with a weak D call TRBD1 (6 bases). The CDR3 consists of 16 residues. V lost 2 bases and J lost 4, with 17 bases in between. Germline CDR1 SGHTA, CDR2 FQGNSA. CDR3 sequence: CASSLPPNAGVTEAFF. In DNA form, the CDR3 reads TGTGCCAGCAGCTTACCGCCGAATGCAGGGGTCACTGAAGCTTTCTTT.

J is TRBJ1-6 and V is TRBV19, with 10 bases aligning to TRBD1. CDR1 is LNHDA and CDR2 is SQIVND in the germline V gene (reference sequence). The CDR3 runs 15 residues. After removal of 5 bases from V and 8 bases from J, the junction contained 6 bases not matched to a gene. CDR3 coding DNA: TGTGCCAGTAGTCCGTCTGGGACAGGGGATTCACCCCTCCACTTT. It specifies CASSPSGTGDSPLHF.

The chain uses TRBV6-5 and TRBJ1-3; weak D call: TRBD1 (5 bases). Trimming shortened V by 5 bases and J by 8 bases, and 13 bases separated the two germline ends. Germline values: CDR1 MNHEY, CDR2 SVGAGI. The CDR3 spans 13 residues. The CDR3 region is CASSESEGYTIYF. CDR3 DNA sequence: TGTGCCAGCAGTGAAAGTGAGGGGTACACCATATATTTT.

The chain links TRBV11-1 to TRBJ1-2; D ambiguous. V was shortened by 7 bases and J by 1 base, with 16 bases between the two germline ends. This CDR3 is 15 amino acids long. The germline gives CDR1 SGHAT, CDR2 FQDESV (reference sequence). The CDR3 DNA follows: TGTGCCAGCACCCTAGGGCAGTCCCGTAACTATGGCTACACCTTC. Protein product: CASTLGQSRNYGYTF.

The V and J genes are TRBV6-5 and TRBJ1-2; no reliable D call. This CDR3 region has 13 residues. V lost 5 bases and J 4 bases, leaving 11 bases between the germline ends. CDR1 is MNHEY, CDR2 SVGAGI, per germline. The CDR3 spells CASSEADRYGYTF. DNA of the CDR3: TGTGCCAGCAGTGAAGCGGACCGCTATGGCTACACCTTC.

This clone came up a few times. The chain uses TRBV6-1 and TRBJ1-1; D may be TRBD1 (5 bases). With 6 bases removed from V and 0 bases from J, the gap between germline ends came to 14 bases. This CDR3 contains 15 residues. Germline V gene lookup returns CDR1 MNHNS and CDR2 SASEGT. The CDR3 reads CASRITQGMNTEAFF. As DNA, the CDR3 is TGTGCCAGCAGGATTACCCAGGGTATGAACACTGAAGCTTTCTTT.

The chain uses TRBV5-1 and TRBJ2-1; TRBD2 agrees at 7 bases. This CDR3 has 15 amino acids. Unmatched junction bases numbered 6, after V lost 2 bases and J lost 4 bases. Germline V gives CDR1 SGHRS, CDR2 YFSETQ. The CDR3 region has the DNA TGCGCCAGCAGCTTTTCCGGGACTACATACAATGAGCAGTTCTTC. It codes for CASSFSGTTYNEQFF. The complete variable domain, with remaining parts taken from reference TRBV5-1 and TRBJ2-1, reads KAGVTQTPRYLIKTRGQQVTLSCSPISGHRSVSWYQQTPGQGLQFLFEYFSETQRNKGNFPGRFSGRQFSNSRSEMNVSTLELGDSALYLCASSFSGTTYNEQFFGPGTRLTVL.

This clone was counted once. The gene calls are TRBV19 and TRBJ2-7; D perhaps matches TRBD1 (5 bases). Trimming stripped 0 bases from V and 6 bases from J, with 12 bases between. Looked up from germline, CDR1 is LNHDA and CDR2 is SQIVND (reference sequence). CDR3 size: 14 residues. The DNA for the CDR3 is TGTGCCAGTAGTATAGATCCAGGAAGGGGCGAGCAGTACTTC. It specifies CASSIDPGRGEQYF.

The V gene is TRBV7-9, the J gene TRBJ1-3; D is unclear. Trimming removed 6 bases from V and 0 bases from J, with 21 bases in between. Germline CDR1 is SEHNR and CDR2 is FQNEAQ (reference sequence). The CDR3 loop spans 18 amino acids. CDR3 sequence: CASSQRVDRRSSGNTIYF. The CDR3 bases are TGTGCCAGCAGTCAGAGGGTGGACCGTCGGAGCTCTGGAAACACCATATATTTT.

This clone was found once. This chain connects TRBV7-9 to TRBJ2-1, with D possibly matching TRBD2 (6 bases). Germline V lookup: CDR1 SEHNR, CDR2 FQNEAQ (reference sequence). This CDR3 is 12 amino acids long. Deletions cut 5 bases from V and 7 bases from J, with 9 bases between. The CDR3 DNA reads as TGTGCCAGCAGCCGGAGGGGTAATGAGCAGTTCTTC. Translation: CASSRRGNEQFF.

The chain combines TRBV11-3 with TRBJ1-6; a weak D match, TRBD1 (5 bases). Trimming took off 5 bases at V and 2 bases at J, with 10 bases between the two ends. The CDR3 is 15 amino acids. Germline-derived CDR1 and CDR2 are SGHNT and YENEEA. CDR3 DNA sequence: TGTGCCAGCAGCCGCAGACAGACCTATAATTCACCCCTCCACTTT. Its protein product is CASSRRQTYNSPLHF.

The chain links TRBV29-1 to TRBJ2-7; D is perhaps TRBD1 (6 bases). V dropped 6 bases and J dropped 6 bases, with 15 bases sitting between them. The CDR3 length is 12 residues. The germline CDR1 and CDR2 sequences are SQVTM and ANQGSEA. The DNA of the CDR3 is TGCAGCGTGGCTGGACAGTTCTCCGAGCAGTACTTC. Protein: CSVAGQFSEQYF.

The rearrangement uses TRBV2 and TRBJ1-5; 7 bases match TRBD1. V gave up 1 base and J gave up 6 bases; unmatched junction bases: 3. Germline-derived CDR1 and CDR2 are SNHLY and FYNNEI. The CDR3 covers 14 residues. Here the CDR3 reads CASSEVDRSQPQHF. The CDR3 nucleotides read TGTGCCAGCAGTGAAGTGGACAGGAGTCAGCCCCAGCATTTT.

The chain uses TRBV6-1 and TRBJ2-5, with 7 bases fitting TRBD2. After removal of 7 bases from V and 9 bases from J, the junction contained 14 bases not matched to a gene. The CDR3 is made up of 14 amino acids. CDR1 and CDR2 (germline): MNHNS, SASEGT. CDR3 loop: CASKAGRPQLAQYF. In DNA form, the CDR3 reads TGTGCCAGCAAAGCGGGGCGACCCCAATTGGCCCAGTACTTC.

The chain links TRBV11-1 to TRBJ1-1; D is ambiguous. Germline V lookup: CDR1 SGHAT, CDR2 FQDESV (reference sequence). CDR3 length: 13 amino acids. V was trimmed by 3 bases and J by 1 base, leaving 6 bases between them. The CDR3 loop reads CASSFGRNTEAFF. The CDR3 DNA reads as TGTGCCAGCAGCTTCGGTAGGAACACTGAAGCTTTCTTT. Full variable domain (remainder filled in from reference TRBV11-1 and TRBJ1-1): EAEVAQSPRYKITEKSQAVAFWCDPISGHATLYWYRQILGQGPELLVQFQDESVVDDSQLPKDRFSAERLKGVDSTLKIQPAELGDSAMYLCASSFGRNTEAFFGQGTRLTVV.

The CDR3 coding sequence is TGTGCCAGCAGCTTAGATTGGGGTACCTACAATGAGCAGTTCTTC. Protein sequence: CASSLDWGTYNEQFF. V and J are TRBV11-2 and TRBJ2-1, with unresolved D. The CDR3 contains 15 residues. The germline V and J ends were trimmed by 0 bases and 2 bases, with 8 bases remaining between them. From germline, CDR1 is SGHAT and CDR2 FQNNGV.

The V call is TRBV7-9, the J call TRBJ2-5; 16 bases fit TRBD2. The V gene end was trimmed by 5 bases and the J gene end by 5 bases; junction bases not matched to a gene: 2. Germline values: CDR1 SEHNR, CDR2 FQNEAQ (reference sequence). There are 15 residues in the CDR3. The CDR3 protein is CASSQGLAGGETQYF. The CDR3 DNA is TGTGCCAGCAGCCAGGGACTAGCGGGAGGGGAGACCCAGTACTTC. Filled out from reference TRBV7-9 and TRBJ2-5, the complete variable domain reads DTGVSQNPRHKITKRGQNVTFRCDPISEHNRLYWYRQTLGQGPEFLTYFQNEAQLEKSRLLSDRFSAERPKGSFSTLEIQRTEQGDSAMYLCASSQGLAGGETQYFGPGTRLLVL.

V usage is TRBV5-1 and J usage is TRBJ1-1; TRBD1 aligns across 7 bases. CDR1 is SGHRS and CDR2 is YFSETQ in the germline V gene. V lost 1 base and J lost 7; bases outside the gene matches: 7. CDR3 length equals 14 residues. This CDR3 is CASSLIEGAREAFF. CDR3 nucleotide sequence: TGCGCCAGCAGCTTGATTGAGGGGGCGCGTGAAGCTTTCTTT. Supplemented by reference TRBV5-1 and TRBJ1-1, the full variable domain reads KAGVTQTPRYLIKTRGQQVTLSCSPISGHRSVSWYQQTPGQGLQFLFEYFSETQRNKGNFPGRFSGRQFSNSRSEMNVSTLELGDSALYLCASSLIEGAREAFFGQGTRLTVV.

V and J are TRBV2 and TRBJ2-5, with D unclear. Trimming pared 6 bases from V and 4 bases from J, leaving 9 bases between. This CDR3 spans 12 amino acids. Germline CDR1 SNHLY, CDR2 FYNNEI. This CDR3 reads CASSRYRETQYF. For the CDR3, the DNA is TGTGCCAGCAGCCGGTACCGAGAGACCCAGTACTTC.